The T cell receptor beta chain under discussion was sequenced for a study of cytomegalovirus exposure and HLA in healthy donors. Study overall: HLA-typed donors were the source of around 80 million unique TCRs, which an early data release held.

Study-wide results and caveats: Judged likely to be a sequencing artifact was a cluster of highly shared sequence variants. Being productive about 87% or about 30% of the time was typical of most TCR beta V segments in an earlier analysis.

PCR involved 60 Vbeta and 13 Jbeta primers. As originally analysed: Later, tens of millions of unique TCR beta chains were counted in an analysis, and approximately 9.9 million of them were shared. Clones were read by immunoSEQ multiplex PCR, and TCRdb kept only the in-frame ones, dropping some. The V and J calls and clone size were taken over from that table, and D and trimming were inferred from the DNA. Counted here are 70,000 to 90,000 clones, 75% occurring once; the ten biggest clones make up roughly 2.2%. CDR3 length equals 14 residues. Trimming shortened V by 4 bases and J by 3 bases, and 9 bases separated the two germline ends. Germline values: CDR1 KGHSH, CDR2 LQKENI. This clone has only one observation. Its antigen remains unidentified.

This sequence originates from a man in his forties in good health and CMV-seronegative. The specimen was PBMCs. This sequence joins TRBV18 and TRBJ2-2; D is ambiguous. The CDR3 sequence is CASSLTMDTGELFF. In DNA, the CDR3 is TGTGCCAGCTCACTTACAATGGACACCGGGGAGCTGTTTTTT.